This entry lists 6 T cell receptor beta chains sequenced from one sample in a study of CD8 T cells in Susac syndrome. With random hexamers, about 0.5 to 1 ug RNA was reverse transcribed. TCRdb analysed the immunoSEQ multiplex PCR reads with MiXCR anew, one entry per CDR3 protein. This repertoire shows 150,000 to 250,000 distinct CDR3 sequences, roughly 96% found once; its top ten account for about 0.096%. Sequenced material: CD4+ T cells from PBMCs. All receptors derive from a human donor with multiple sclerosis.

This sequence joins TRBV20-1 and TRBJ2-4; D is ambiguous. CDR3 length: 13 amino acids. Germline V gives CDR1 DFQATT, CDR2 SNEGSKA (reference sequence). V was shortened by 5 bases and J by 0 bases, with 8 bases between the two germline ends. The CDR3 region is CSAGREAKNIQYF. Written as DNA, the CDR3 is TGCAGTGCTGGAAGGGAAGCCAAAAACATTCAGTACTTC.

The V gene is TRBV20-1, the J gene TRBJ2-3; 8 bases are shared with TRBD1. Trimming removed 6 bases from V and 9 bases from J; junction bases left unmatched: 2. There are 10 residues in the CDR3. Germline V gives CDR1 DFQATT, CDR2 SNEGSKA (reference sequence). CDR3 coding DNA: TGCAGTGCCCGACAGGGGACGCAGTATTTT. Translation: CSARQGTQYF.

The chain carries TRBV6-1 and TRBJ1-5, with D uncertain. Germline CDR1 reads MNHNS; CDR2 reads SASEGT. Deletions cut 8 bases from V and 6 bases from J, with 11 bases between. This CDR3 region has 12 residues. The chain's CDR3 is CASDRLGQPQHF. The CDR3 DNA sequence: TGTGCCAGCGACCGATTAGGTCAGCCCCAGCATTTT.

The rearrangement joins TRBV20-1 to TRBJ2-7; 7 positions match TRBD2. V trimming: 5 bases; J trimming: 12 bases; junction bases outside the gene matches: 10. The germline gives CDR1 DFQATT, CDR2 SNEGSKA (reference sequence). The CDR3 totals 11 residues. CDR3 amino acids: CSARLASIRYF. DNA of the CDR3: TGCAGTGCTCGACTAGCTTCCATCCGGTACTTC.

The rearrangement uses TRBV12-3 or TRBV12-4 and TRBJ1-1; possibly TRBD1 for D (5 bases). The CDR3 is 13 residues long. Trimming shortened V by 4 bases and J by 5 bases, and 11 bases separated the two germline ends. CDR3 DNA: TGTGCCAGCAGTTCCGGGGAGGGGACTGAAGCTTTCTTT. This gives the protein CASSSGEGTEAFF.

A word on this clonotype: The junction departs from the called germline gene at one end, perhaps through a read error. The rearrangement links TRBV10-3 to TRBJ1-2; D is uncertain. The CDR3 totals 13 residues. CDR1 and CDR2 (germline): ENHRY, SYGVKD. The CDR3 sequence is CASTPSAFGGHTF. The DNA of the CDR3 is TGTGCCAGCACCCCGTCGGCCTTTGGTGGCCACACCTTC.